This TCR beta chain was retrieved from a study of blood T cells in healthy people across ages. Study overall: Through template switching, about one barcoded beta molecule was captured per two T cells, as measured in model experiments. Findings and caveats of the study: Estimates of total diversity, which came from one million sequenced T cells, were considered to be underestimates. The percentage of naive T cells correlated strongly with TCR beta diversity.

On this clonotype: Its antigen is not identified.

The authors ran a second PCR of 7 to 11 cycles using a sample-barcoded 5' primer and a J-beta primer mix. Using its own MiXCR run on the 5' RACE reads, TCRdb lists one record per CDR3 protein. The repertoire holds under 1 million distinct CDR3 sequences, with around 45% as singletons. Germline V gene data show CDR1 as SGHRS and CDR2 as YFSETQ. This CDR3 is built from 13 residues. Between the trimmed V and J ends, which lost 3 bases and 6 bases, there was a span of 13 bases. Investigators took 8.5 to 10 milliliters of peripheral blood from every donor. Sequencing was performed on blood. The genes are TRBV5-1 and TRBJ2-7; D is undetermined. The source is a man in his 60s in good health. Here the CDR3 DNA reads TGCGCCAGCAGCTGGGAAGTCAGATCCGAGCAGTACTTC. Its protein is CASSWEVRSEQYF.